These T cell receptor beta chains were read from a single sample in a study of blood T cell repertoires in COVID-19. Method: immunoSEQ multiplex PCR; TCRdb's copy keeps in-frame clones and lacks some. The sample consists of about 200,000 clones, 80% to 90% of them appearing once. The specimen was PBMCs or T cells enriched from blood (not recorded which). The source is a woman between 40 and 50 years old with acute COVID-19. Both conserved end residues are part of each CDR3. Each record gives: J gene, D gene, clone size, V gene, CDR3 protein. D genes are given only for firm matches. Expanded clones get a size class; other rows say once, few or many, or leave the size out.

TRBJ2-2,TRBD2,-,TRBV6-5,CASSYGGTKNAGELFF
TRBJ1-2,-,-,TRBV28,CASSPTGTYGYTF
TRBJ1-2,-,-,TRBV5-8,CASSSRGGGYTF
TRBJ2-7,-,-,TRBV11-1,CASSLVREYEQYF
TRBJ1-3,TRBD1,-,TRBV28,CASLTAGQGLGNTIYF
TRBJ1-6,-,few,TRBV5-6,CASSWRPQGSGSPLHF
TRBJ2-3,TRBD2,-,TRBV27,CASNLAGGSTDTQYF
TRBJ2-5,-,-,TRBV21-1,CASSYRGRVGKETQYF
TRBJ2-7,TRBD1,-,TRBV7-2,CASSRTGGWYEQYF
TRBJ2-7,-,few,TRBV6-5,CASDRHYEQYF
TRBJ2-7,TRBD2,-,TRBV4-3,CASSPGSSGPYEQYF
TRBJ2-7,-,-,TRBV28,CASSSLYEQYF
TRBJ1-5,-,once,TRBV28,CASSFPWGGNQPQHF
TRBJ2-7,-,-,TRBV7-9,CASSLVRGSSYEQYF
TRBJ2-1,-,-,TRBV11-3,CASSRERLLQGEQFF
TRBJ2-3,TRBD2,once,TRBV3-1/TRBV3-2,CASSQDGLAGTDTQYF
TRBJ1-5,TRBD1,-,TRBV19,CASSMTGGNQPQHF
TRBJ1-5,-,-,TRBV27,CASSFQGNQPQHF
TRBJ1-2,-,-,TRBV7-9,CASSLVSGDGYGYTF
TRBJ2-1,TRBD2,-,TRBV28,CALAGDNEQFF
TRBJ2-1,TRBD2,-,TRBV27,CASSSRLAEAGHNEQFF
TRBJ2-4,TRBD2,-,TRBV18,CASSRTSGGKNIQYF
TRBJ2-7,TRBD1,-,TRBV11-2,CASSFPWGIQGAHEQYF
TRBJ1-1,-,few,TRBV21-1,CASSNESPEAFF
TRBJ1-1,TRBD1,-,TRBV5-1,CASSSDRTTEAFF
TRBJ1-2,TRBD1,-,TRBV5-1,CASSLGQGNYGYTF
TRBJ2-3,TRBD2,once,TRBV2,CASRATSGKTDTQYF
TRBJ2-1,TRBD2,-,TRBV29-1,CSVEGDLLAGEVNEQFF
TRBJ2-7,-,-,TRBV19,CADTQTGSYEQYF
TRBJ2-1,-,-,TRBV7-5,CVRSPKSGRALNEQFF
TRBJ2-7,-,-,TRBV2,CASRQESSYEQYF
TRBJ1-6,-,-,TRBV30,CAWSGQDNSPLHF
TRBJ2-5,-,-,TRBV3-1/TRBV3-2,CASSPGSHGGGRETQYF
TRBJ1-4,-,many,TRBV2,CASKRSPNEKLFF
TRBJ2-1,TRBD2,-,TRBV19,CASSIDSSAGGTYNEQFF
TRBJ2-5,-,-,TRBV7-6,CASSPTQETQYF
TRBJ2-7,-,-,TRBV19,CASSTNRALEQYF
TRBJ2-1,-,-,TRBV11-3,CASSLTGEEQFF
TRBJ1-1,-,-,TRBV3-1/TRBV3-2,CASSRGGGMNTEAFF
TRBJ2-7,TRBD2,-,TRBV7-9,CASSSRESLASNEQYF
TRBJ1-5,TRBD1,-,TRBV30,CAWRPGQGGNQPQHF
TRBJ2-3,-,-,TRBV11-2,CASSYRTTGIEADTQYF
TRBJ2-5,-,-,TRBV11-2,CASSSGETQYF
TRBJ1-2,-,-,TRBV6-2/TRBV6-3,CASSARGGESYGYTF
TRBJ1-1,-,-,TRBV19,CASTMGGTEAFF
TRBJ1-1,-,few,TRBV6-5,CASSLSGGGTEAFF
TRBJ1-2,TRBD1,-,TRBV9,CASSVGTGGLYGYTF
TRBJ2-2,TRBD2,-,TRBV28,CASSRGLASPRRELFF